The 24 T cell receptor beta chains below come from one sample, sequenced in a study of shared clonotypes between healthy human individuals. Method: immunoSEQ multiplex PCR; TCRdb's copy keeps in-frame clones and lacks some. The repertoire holds about a million clones, 70% to 80% seen once, with over 0.8% in the top ten. Input material: memory CD4+ T cells from PBMCs. The subset denotes: CD45RA-negative fraction. These receptors all come from a man aged 18 to 30 in good health. Some clones in this sample may be carry-over from other donors' samples.

This clone was recorded a few times. V gene TRBV14 combines with J gene TRBJ2-2; D gene unclear. The CDR3 runs to 12 residues. Germline V gene sequence: CDR1 SGHDN, CDR2 FVKESK. The ends were cut back, 4 bases at V and 4 bases at J, with 4 bases in the middle. CDR3 bases: TGTGCCAGCAGCCCCGGCACCGGGGAGCTGTTTTTT. Translating it yields CASSPGTGELFF.

Turning to this clone: This sample also contains other DNA sequences that code for the same CDR3. The chain couples TRBV5-1 to TRBJ2-2; TRBD2 agrees at 13 bases. CDR3 length equals 17 residues. CDR1 and CDR2 (germline): SGHRS, YFSETQ. V was pared by 0 bases and J by 2 bases, with 1 base of the junction left unmatched. The chain's CDR3 is CASSLGTSGRNTGELFF. The CDR3, as DNA: TGCGCCAGCAGCTTGGGGACTAGCGGGAGAAACACCGGGGAGCTGTTTTTT.

V is TRBV9 and J is TRBJ1-1; 8 bases fit TRBD1. Trimming removed 4 bases from V and 9 bases from J; junction bases left unmatched: 11. Germline V gene lookup returns CDR1 SGDLS and CDR2 YYNGEE. CDR3 size: 14 residues. CDR3 sequence (DNA): TGTGCCAGCAGCTCCGGGACAGGATTCACCAAAGCTTTCTTT. This codes for CASSSGTGFTKAFF. Together with reference TRBV9 and TRBJ1-1, the CDR3 gives the full variable domain: DSGVTQTPKHLITATGQRVTLRCSPRSGDLSVYWYQQSLDQGLQFLIQYYNGEERAKGNILERFSAQQFPDLHSELNLSSLELGDSALYFCASSSGTGFTKAFFGQGTRLTVV.

V gene TRBV19 combines with J gene TRBJ2-7, with D possibly being TRBD1 or TRBD2 (5 bases each). The CDR3 consists of 16 residues. V was shortened by 3 bases and J by 4 bases, with 19 bases between the two germline ends. Germline CDR1 and CDR2: LNHDA and SQIVND (reference sequence). As DNA, the CDR3 is TGTGCCAGTAGTATTCGCGTTGGGACGGCTGATTACGAGCAGTACTTC. This codes for CASSIRVGTADYEQYF.

This clone has only a few counts. With a far larger clone one base away, a read error is the likely cause. No DNA is shown, since the ends of the CDR3 on it are uncertain; the CDR3 is the one TCRdb lists. This specimen includes other DNA sequences encoding the same CDR3. The gene calls are TRBV29-1 and TRBJ1-1. Ends included, the CDR3 has 14 residues. Germline values: CDR1 SQVTM, CDR2 ANQGSEA. The CDR3: CSVASGASNTEAFF.

The gene calls are TRBV19 and TRBJ1-5; TRBD1 matches at 9 bases. Per germline, CDR1 LNHDA and CDR2 SQIVND (reference sequence). The CDR3 contains 14 residues. After removal of 10 bases from V and 8 bases from J, the junction contained 12 bases not matched to a gene. CDR3 in DNA: TGTGCCACCTCGCCAGGGACAGGGAGTGAGCCCCAGCATTTT. Translated, it gives CATSPGTGSEPQHF.

The V gene is TRBV7-2, the J gene TRBJ1-1; D unclear. Germline V gene sequence: CDR1 SGHTA, CDR2 FQGNSA. The CDR3 runs to 13 residues. V was cut by 5 bases and J by 6 bases, with 13 bases left in between. CDR3 residues: CASSPFLVAEAFF. The DNA for the CDR3 is TGTGCCAGCAGCCCCTTCCTAGTGGCTGAAGCTTTCTTT.

This clone was recorded once. The chain recombines TRBV6-5 with TRBJ1-1; D unclear. Germline CDR1 reads MNHEY; CDR2 reads SVGAGI. This CDR3 has 13 amino acids. The germline V and J ends were trimmed by 2 bases and 5 bases, with 9 bases remaining between them. The CDR3 protein is CASSYEEETEAFF. CDR3 in DNA: TGTGCCAGCAGTTACGAAGAGGAGACTGAAGCTTTCTTT.

This clone was seen a handful of times. J is TRBJ1-4 and V is TRBV6-5; D perhaps matches TRBD1 (6 bases). Germline loops: CDR1 MNHEY, CDR2 SVGAGI. The V end lost 0 bases, the J end lost 8 bases, and 13 bases lay between the germline ends. The CDR3 has 15 residues. The CDR3 DNA reads TGTGCCAGCAGTTACTCGCAGGGGCTAAAAGAAAAACTGTTTTTT. Encoded protein: CASSYSQGLKEKLFF.

The V call is TRBV5-6, the J call TRBJ1-2; D is undetermined. In germline, CDR1 is SGHDT, CDR2 YYEEEE. The V end was cut by 3 bases, the J end by 5 bases, with 11 bases between. The CDR3 has 13 amino acids. The CDR3 DNA reads TGTGCCAGCAGCTCCCGACGGCTGTATGGCTACACCTTC. Residues: CASSSRRLYGYTF.

This clone has a single count. Just one base apart from a much larger clone, this may be a read error. The chain employs TRBV30 and TRBJ1-5; possible D gene TRBD1, 6 bases. Germline V gives CDR1 GTSNPN, CDR2 SVGIG (reference sequence). The V end lost 8 bases, the J end lost 1 base, and 15 bases lay between the germline ends. CDR3 size: 14 residues. CDR3 protein: CAARAGVSNQPQHF. The CDR3 bases are TGTGCCGCCCGGGCAGGGGTCAGCAATCAGCCCCAGCATTTT. The full variable domain, with the rest looked up from reference TRBV30 and TRBJ1-5, is SQTIHQWPATLVQPVGSPLSLECTVEGTSNPNLYWYRQAAGRGLQLLFYSVGIGQISSEVPQNLSASRPQDRQFILSSKKLLLSDSGFYLCAARAGVSNQPQHFGDGTRLSIL.

In its sample, this clone was seen once. This chain connects TRBV18 to TRBJ2-2; D possibly uses TRBD1 or TRBD2 (5 bases each). Trimming took off 3 bases at V and 6 bases at J, with 14 bases between the two ends. CDR1 is KGHSH and CDR2 is LQKENI in the germline V gene. CDR3 length equals 15 residues. CDR3 coding DNA: TGTGCCAGCTCACCTGTCTCCTTGGGGGCCGGGGAGCTGTTTTTT. Amino acid sequence: CASSPVSLGAGELFF.

The chain carries TRBV5-1 and TRBJ2-2, with D tentatively TRBD1 or TRBD2 (5 bases each). Trimming removed 0 bases at V and 4 bases at J, with 16 bases between. Germline CDR1 is SGHRS and CDR2 is YFSETQ. The CDR3 contains 17 residues. CDR3 residues: CASSLDPGRLITGELFF. DNA for the CDR3: TGCGCCAGCAGCTTGGATCCGGGACGATTAATCACCGGGGAGCTGTTTTTT. The full variable domain, its missing parts supplied by reference TRBV5-1 and TRBJ2-2, is KAGVTQTPRYLIKTRGQQVTLSCSPISGHRSVSWYQQTPGQGLQFLFEYFSETQRNKGNFPGRFSGRQFSNSRSEMNVSTLELGDSALYLCASSLDPGRLITGELFFGEGSRLTVL.

This clone came up once. The gene calls are TRBV28 and TRBJ1-1; maybe TRBD1 (6 bases). There are 16 residues in the CDR3. CDR1 is MDHEN and CDR2 is SYDVKM in the germline V gene. Trimming removed 6 bases at V and 1 base at J, with 18 bases between. CDR3 region: CASRTTYGQKNTEAFF. The CDR3 DNA sequence: TGTGCCAGCAGGACAACTTACGGACAGAAGAACACTGAAGCTTTCTTT.

The chain uses TRBV6-6 and TRBJ2-5; D gene ambiguous. Between the trimmed V and J ends, which lost 2 bases and 1 base, there was a span of 8 bases. The germline V gene encodes CDR1 MNHNY and CDR2 SVGAGI (reference sequence). The CDR3 is 14 residues long. The CDR3 bases are TGTGCCAGCAGTTACGGGGTAACCCAAGAGACCCAGTACTTC. It translates to CASSYGVTQETQYF.

The gene calls are TRBV6-6 and TRBJ2-5; 8 nucleotides agree with TRBD2. The CDR3 totals 13 residues. Per the germline V gene, CDR1 is MNHNY and CDR2 is SVGAGI (reference sequence). After removal of 6 bases from V and 3 bases from J, the junction contained 3 bases not matched to a gene. CDR3 region: CASRKAGEETQYF. CDR3 bases: TGTGCCAGCAGAAAAGCGGGAGAAGAGACCCAGTACTTC.

V and J are TRBV7-3 and TRBJ2-1; D unresolved. V was shortened by 2 bases and J by 0 bases, with 11 bases between the two germline ends. The length of the CDR3 is 16 residues. Germline loops: CDR1 SGHTA, CDR2 FQGTGA. DNA for the CDR3: TGTGCCAGCAGCTTACGTCGAACGAGCTCCTACAATGAGCAGTTCTTC. Translation gives CASSLRRTSSYNEQFF.

This chain joins TRBV5-1 and TRBJ2-7, with 10 bases lining up with TRBD2. CDR3 length equals 17 residues. Trimming removed 4 bases from V and 1 base from J; junction bases left unmatched: 11. Germline loops: CDR1 SGHRS, CDR2 YFSETQ. CDR3 coding DNA: TGCGCCAGCAGCCCGTTAGCGGGAGGCATTTTATCCTACGAGCAGTACTTC. Translated, it gives CASSPLAGGILSYEQYF.

The chain is built from TRBV5-1 and TRBJ2-5, with TRBD2 identical over 11 bases. CDR1 SGHRS and CDR2 YFSETQ come from the germline V gene. V lost 3 bases and J lost 6; bases outside the gene matches: 7. The CDR3 is 15 amino acids. The DNA for the CDR3 is TGCGCCAGCAGCTCTAGCGGGAGGATCGAAAAGACCCAGTACTTC. Translation gives CASSSSGRIEKTQYF.

The chain employs TRBV6-6 and TRBJ1-2; D remains unclear. The CDR3 is 11 residues long. The V gene lost 5 bases and the J gene lost 7 bases, with 8 bases spanning the gap. Germline CDR1 reads MNHNY; CDR2 reads SVGAGI (reference sequence). In nucleotides, the CDR3 is TGTGCCAGCAGTGCCTTACCTGGCTACACCTTC. As protein: CASSALPGYTF.

Points on this clone: This specimen includes other DNA sequences encoding the same CDR3. The chain joins TRBV5-1 to TRBJ2-6; D gene unclear. The CDR3 totals 12 residues. V was clipped by 5 bases and J by 1 base, with 1 base between them. The germline CDR1 and CDR2 sequences are SGHRS and YFSETQ. The CDR3 bases are TGCGCCAGCAGTTCTGGGGCCAACGTCCTGACTTTC. Its translation: CASSSGANVLTF.

This clone was seen only once. The chain links TRBV4-1 to TRBJ1-1; 7 bases are shared with TRBD1. CDR3 length: 14 residues. Germline lookup yields CDR1 MGHRA and CDR2 YSYEKL. The V gene end was trimmed by 4 bases and the J gene end by 5 bases; junction bases not matched to a gene: 7. CDR3 residues: CASSRGQERTEAFF. The DNA for the CDR3 is TGCGCCAGCAGCCGCGGACAGGAGAGAACTGAAGCTTTCTTT.

J is TRBJ2-5 and V is TRBV7-7, with 10 bases identical to TRBD1. This CDR3 has 16 amino acids. Germline V CDR1 and CDR2: SSHAT, FNYEAQ (reference sequence). The V and J ends lost 4 bases and 5 bases, in that order; junction bases with no gene match: 10. CDR3 sequence: CASSSGTGDAGETQYF. The CDR3 nucleotides are TGTGCCAGCAGCTCCGGGACAGGGGACGCTGGGGAGACCCAGTACTTC.

The CDR3 protein is CAWSGSSAYEQYF. CDR3 nucleotides: TGTGCCTGGAGTGGTAGCAGTGCCTACGAGCAGTACTTC. J is TRBJ2-7 and V is TRBV30; D unresolved. The CDR3 covers 13 residues. Germline assignment: CDR1 GTSNPN and CDR2 SVGIG (reference sequence). Deletions cut 1 base from V and 2 bases from J, with 9 bases between.